This T cell receptor (beta chain) came from a study of cytomegalovirus exposure and HLA in healthy donors. The CDR3 runs to 14 residues. V lost 4 bases, J lost 4 bases, and 13 bases lay in between. Germline CDR1 reads PRHDT; CDR2 reads FYEKMQ (reference sequence). 13 Jbeta primers and 60 Vbeta primers were used for the PCR. The table came from immunoSEQ multiplex PCR; TCRdb's copy has only in-frame clones and leaves some out. The sample lists approximately 93,000 clones; 55% to 70% were seen once. This clone has more than one count but fewer than ten. The chain uses TRBV13 and TRBJ1-1; no definite D call. The origin of this receptor is a boy aged 10-17 years in good health and CMV-seropositive. Sample: PBMCs. CDR3 sequence reads: CASSSSWAITEAFF. As DNA, the CDR3 is TGTGCCAGCAGCTCGTCATGGGCAATCACTGAAGCTTTCTTT.